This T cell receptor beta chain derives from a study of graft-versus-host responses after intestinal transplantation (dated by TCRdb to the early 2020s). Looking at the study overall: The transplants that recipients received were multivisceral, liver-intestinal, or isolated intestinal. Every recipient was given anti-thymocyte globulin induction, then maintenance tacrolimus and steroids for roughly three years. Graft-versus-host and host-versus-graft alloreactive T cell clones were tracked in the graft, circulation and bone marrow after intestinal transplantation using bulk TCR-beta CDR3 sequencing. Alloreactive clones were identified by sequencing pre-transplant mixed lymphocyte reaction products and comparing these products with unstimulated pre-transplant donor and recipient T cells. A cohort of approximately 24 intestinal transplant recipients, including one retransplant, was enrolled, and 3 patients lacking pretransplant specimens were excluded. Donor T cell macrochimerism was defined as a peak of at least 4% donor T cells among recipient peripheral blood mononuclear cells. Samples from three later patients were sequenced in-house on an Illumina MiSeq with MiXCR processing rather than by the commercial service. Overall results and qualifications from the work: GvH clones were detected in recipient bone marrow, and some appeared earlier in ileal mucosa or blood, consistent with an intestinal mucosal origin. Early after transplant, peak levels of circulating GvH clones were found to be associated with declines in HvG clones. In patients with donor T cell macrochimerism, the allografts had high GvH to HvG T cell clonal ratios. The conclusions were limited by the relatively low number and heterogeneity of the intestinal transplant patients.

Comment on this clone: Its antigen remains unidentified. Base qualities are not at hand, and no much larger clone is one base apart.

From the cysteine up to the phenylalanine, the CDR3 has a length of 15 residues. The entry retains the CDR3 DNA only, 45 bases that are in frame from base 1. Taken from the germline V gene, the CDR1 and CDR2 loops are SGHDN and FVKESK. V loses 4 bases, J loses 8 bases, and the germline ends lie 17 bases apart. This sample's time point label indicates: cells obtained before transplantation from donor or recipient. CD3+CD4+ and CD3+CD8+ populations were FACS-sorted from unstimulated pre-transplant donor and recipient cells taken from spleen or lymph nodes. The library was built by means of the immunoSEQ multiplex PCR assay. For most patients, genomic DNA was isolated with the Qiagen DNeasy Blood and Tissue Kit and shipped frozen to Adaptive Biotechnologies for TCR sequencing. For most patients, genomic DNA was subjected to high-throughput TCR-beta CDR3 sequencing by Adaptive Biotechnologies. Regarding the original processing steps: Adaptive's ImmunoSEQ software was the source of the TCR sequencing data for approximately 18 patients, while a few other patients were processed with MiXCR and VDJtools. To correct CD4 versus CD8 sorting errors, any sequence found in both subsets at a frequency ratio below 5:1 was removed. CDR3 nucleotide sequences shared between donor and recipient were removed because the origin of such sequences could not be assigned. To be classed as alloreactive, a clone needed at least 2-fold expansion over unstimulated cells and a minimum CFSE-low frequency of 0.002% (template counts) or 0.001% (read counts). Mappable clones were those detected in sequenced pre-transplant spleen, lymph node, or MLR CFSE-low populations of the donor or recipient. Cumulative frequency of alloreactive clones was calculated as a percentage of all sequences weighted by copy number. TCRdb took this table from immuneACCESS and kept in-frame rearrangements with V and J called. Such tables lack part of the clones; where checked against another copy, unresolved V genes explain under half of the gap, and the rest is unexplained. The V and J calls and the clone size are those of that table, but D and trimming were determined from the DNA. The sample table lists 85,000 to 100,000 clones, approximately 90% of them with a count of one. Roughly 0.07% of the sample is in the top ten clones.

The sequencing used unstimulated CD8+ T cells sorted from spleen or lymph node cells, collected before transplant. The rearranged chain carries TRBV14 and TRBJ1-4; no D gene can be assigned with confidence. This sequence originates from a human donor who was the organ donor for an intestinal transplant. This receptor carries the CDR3 CASSLYSEYKEKLFF. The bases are TGTGCCAGCAGCCTTTACAGTGAGTATAAGGAAAAACTGTTTTTT.